This is a list of T cell receptor beta chains from one sample in a study of Ad26.COV2.S vaccination and SARS-CoV-2 variants. This table comes from immunoSEQ multiplex PCR, and its TCRdb copy is limited to in-frame clones, with some not included. The sample yields 500,000 or so clones, 70% to 90% seen once. This sample comprised peripheral blood, obtained in a trial of Ad26.COV2.S vaccine versus placebo. These receptor sequences come from a person between 18 and 65 years old who received the Ad26.COV2.S COVID-19 vaccine or a placebo. Both conserved end residues are part of each CDR3. A D gene is named only where the DNA matches it firmly. Clone size appears in some rows only: once, few, many, or a class for an expanded clone.

NA,TRBV4-1,NA,TRBJ2-3,TGCGCCAGCAGCCAAGATTGGGGCGGGATAACAGATACGCAGTATTTT,CASSQDWGGITDTQYF
NA,TRBV18,TRBD2,TRBJ2-7,TGTGCCAGCTCACCAACCCTCGGGGGGGCCGGAGGCGGCGAGCAGTACTTC,CASSPTLGGAGGGEQYF
NA,TRBV4-2,NA,TRBJ1-4,TGTGCCAGCAGCCAAGAAGATCAGAAACTGTTTTTT,CASSQEDQKLFF
NA,TRBV14,TRBD1,TRBJ2-7,TGTGCCAGCAGCCATCCGACGGGACAGGGCTCCTACGAGCAGTACTTC,CASSHPTGQGSYEQYF
NA,TRBV6-1,NA,TRBJ2-1,TGTGCCAGCAGTGAGAAAGTGGGAGTGGGCAATGAGCAGTTCTTC,CASSEKVGVGNEQFF
NA,TRBV6-6,NA,TRBJ2-1,TGTGCCAGCAGACGGAGGGGTACCGGATGGGATGAGCAGTTCTTC,CASRRRGTGWDEQFF
NA,TRBV28,NA,TRBJ1-1,TGTGCCAGCAGTGGGGGTGTTTATGTTGGTTTCAACACTGAAGCTTTCTTT,CASSGGVYVGFNTEAFF
NA,TRBV19,TRBD1,TRBJ1-2,TGTGCCAGTAGTATAGATCTCGGGACAGGGGGCCACTATGGCTACACCTTC,CASSIDLGTGGHYGYTF
NA,TRBV6-2/TRBV6-3,TRBD2,TRBJ2-3,TGTGCCAGCAGTTTCTACTCGGATACCGGGACTAGCGCAGATACGCAGTATTTT,CASSFYSDTGTSADTQYF
NA,TRBV21-1,NA,TRBJ1-4,TGTGCCAGCAGCAGTGAAAAACTGTTTTTT,CASSSEKLFF
NA,TRBV24-1,NA,TRBJ2-5,TGTGCCACCAGTGACCCAAAAACTAGCCTGGAGACCCAGTACTTC,CATSDPKTSLETQYF
NA,TRBV29-1,NA,TRBJ1-1,TGCAGCGTTGAGCAAGGAAAGGGAGCTTTCTTT,CSVEQGKGAFF
NA,TRBV5-1,NA,TRBJ1-2,TGCGCCAGCAGCTTGGAGTCGGGTAGGGCGGAGGGCTACACCTTC,CASSLESGRAEGYTF
NA,TRBV11-2,NA,TRBJ2-7,TGTGCCAGCACCCAAGCAGGGACCCGCGAGCAGTACTTC,CASTQAGTREQYF
NA,TRBV10-3,NA,TRBJ1-4,TGTGCCATCAGTGAGTCACTGGGGCTGATCGAGGCTAATGAAAAACTGTTTTTT,CAISESLGLIEANEKLFF
NA,TRBV28,TRBD1,TRBJ1-5,TGTGCCAGCAGTGAAGCTAGGGGGCCGAATAGCAATCAGCCCCAGCATTTT,CASSEARGPNSNQPQHF
NA,TRBV7-9,NA,TRBJ1-1,TGTGCCAGCAGCTTAGGAGGGTTTGAAGCTTTCTTT,CASSLGGFEAFF
once,TRBV14,NA,TRBJ1-2,TGTGCCAGCAGCCCCGGGGGGTATGGCTACACCTTC,CASSPGGYGYTF
NA,TRBV7-8,NA,TRBJ2-7,TGTGCCAGCAGCTTAGTACGGGAGACGGGCGAGCAGTACTTC,CASSLVRETGEQYF
NA,TRBV10-3,NA,TRBJ2-2,TGTGCCATCAGTGACGCCCGACAGGGAGGGAACACCGGGGAGCTGTTTTTT,CAISDARQGGNTGELFF
NA,TRBV10-3,TRBD1,TRBJ1-1,TGTGCCATCCTCAGGGGGGTTAACACTGAAGCTTTCTTT,CAILRGVNTEAFF
NA,TRBV28,NA,TRBJ1-1,TGTGCCAGCGGATCTTATACTGAAGCTTTCTTT,CASGSYTEAFF
NA,TRBV4-2,NA,TRBJ2-7,TGTGCCAGCAGCGCCCTTCGAAGCTCCTACGAGCAGTACTTC,CASSALRSSYEQYF
NA,TRBV14,NA,TRBJ2-3,TGTGCCAGCAGCCCTTCGGGGACAGATACGCAGTATTTT,CASSPSGTDTQYF
NA,TRBV19,NA,TRBJ2-1,TGTGCCAGTAGTATCGACCCCGTGGGTGAGCAGTTCTTC,CASSIDPVGEQFF
NA,TRBV9,TRBD1,TRBJ2-5,TGTGCCAGCAGCATTGGGACAGTACAAGAGACCCAGTACTTC,CASSIGTVQETQYF
NA,TRBV28,NA,TRBJ2-1,TGTGCCAGCTTGAGTCCGGGCCAGGGTAGCGATGAGCAGTTCTTC,CASLSPGQGSDEQFF
NA,TRBV5-4,TRBD1,TRBJ2-2,TGTGCCAGCGGTCGGACAGGGACAAACACCGGGGAGCTGTTTTTT,CASGRTGTNTGELFF
NA,TRBV28,NA,TRBJ2-1,TGTGCCAGCAGTTTTACCGGGTTTAGGCAGTTCTTC,CASSFTGFRQFF
NA,TRBV28,TRBD1,TRBJ2-7,TGTGCCAGCCGGGACAGGAGCTCCTACGAGCAGTACTTC,CASRDRSSYEQYF
NA,TRBV2,TRBD1,TRBJ1-6,TGTGCCAGCAGTGGACAGGGAGGGAATTCACCCCTCCACTTT,CASSGQGGNSPLHF
once,TRBV19,TRBD2,TRBJ2-2,TGTGCCAGTAGTATCCGCCAACTAGCGGACTGGAACACCGGGGAGCTGTTTTTT,CASSIRQLADWNTGELFF
NA,TRBV30,NA,TRBJ1-6,TGTGCCTGGAGTGTCGTGATGGGGGCGGGTTCACCCCTCCACTTT,CAWSVVMGAGSPLHF
NA,TRBV7-2,TRBD1,TRBJ2-7,TGTGCCAGCAGCGTTAGTGGAGTTGCCGGGACAGGATCAACCTACGAGCAGTACTTC,CASSVSGVAGTGSTYEQYF